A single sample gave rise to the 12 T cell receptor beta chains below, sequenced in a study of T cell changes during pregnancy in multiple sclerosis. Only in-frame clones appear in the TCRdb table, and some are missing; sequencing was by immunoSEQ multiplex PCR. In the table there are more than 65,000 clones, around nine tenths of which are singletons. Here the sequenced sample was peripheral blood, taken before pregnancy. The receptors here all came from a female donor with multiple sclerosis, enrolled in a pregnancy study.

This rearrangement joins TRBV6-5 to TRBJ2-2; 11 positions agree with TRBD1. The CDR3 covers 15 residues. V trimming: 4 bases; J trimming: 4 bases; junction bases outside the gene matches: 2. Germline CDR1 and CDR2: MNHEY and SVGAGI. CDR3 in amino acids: CASSWDRGGTGELFF. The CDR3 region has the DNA TGTGCCAGCAGTTGGGACAGGGGGGGCACCGGGGAGCTGTTTTTT.

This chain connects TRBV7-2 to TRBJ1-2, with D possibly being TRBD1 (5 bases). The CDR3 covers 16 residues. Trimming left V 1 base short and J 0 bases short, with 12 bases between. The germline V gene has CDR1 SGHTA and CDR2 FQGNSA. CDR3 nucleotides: TGTGCCAGCAGCTTAGGGGGCACAAAAGCTAACTATGGCTACACCTTC. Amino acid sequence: CASSLGGTKANYGYTF.

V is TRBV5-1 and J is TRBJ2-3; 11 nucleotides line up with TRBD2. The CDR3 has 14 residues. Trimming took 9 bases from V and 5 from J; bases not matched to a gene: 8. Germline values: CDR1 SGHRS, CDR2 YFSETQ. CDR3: CATTSGSSGDTQYF. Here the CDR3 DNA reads TGCGCCACCACTAGCGGGAGTTCGGGAGATACGCAGTATTTT. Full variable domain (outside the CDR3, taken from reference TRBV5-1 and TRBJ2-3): KAGVTQTPRYLIKTRGQQVTLSCSPISGHRSVSWYQQTPGQGLQFLFEYFSETQRNKGNFPGRFSGRQFSNSRSEMNVSTLELGDSALYLCATTSGSSGDTQYFGPGTRLTVL.

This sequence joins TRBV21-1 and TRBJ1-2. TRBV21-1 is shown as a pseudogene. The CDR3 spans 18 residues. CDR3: CASSRTNGGGPNEHGYTF. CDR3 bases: TGTGCCAGCAGCAGAACAAATGGGGGAGGGCCGAACGAGCATGGCTACACCTTC.

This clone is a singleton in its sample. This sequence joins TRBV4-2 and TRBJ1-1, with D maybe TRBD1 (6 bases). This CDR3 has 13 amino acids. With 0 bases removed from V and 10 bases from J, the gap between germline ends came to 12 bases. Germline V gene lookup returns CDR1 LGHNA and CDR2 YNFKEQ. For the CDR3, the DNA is TGTGCCAGCAGCCAAGATGATTCACAGGGAGCTTTCTTT. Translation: CASSQDDSQGAFF.

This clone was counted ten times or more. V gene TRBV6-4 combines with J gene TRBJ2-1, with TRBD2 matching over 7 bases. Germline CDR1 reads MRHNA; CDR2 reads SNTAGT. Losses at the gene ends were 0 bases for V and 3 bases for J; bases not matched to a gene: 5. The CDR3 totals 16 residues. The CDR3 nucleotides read TGTGCCAGCAGTGACTCGAGTGGGGGGGACTACAATGAGCAGTTCTTC. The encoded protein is CASSDSSGGDYNEQFF.

The CDR3 here is CASSFRTSGMGETQYF. DNA for the CDR3: TGTGCCAGCAGCTTCAGGACTAGCGGGATGGGGGAGACCCAGTACTTC. The rearrangement links TRBV7-2 to TRBJ2-5; 12 positions agree with TRBD2. Germline V CDR1 and CDR2: SGHTA, FQGNSA. V gave up 3 bases and J gave up 5 bases; unmatched junction bases: 7. CDR3 length: 16 residues.

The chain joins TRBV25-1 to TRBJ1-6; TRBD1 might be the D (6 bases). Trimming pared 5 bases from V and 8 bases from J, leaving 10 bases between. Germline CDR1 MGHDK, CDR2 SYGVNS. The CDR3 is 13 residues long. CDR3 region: CASSTGGDSPLHF. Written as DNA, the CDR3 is TGTGCCAGCAGTACTGGGGGCGATTCACCCCTCCACTTT.

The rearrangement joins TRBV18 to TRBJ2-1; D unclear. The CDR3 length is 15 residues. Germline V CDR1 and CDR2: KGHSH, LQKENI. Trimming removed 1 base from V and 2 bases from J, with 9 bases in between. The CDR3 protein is CASSPLSGTYNEQFF. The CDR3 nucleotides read TGTGCCAGCTCACCACTTTCAGGTACCTACAATGAGCAGTTCTTC.

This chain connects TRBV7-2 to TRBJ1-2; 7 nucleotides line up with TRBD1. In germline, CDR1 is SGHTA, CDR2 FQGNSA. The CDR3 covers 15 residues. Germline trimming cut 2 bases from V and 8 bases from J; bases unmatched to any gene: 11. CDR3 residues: CASSLFGTEPRGYTF. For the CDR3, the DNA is TGTGCCAGCAGCTTATTCGGGACAGAGCCTAGGGGCTACACCTTC.

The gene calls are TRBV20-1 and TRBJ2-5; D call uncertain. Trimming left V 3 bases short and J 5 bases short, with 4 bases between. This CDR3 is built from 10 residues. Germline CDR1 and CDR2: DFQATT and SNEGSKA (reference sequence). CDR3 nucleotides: TGCAGTGCTAGCGCGGAGACCCAGTACTTC. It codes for CSASAETQYF.

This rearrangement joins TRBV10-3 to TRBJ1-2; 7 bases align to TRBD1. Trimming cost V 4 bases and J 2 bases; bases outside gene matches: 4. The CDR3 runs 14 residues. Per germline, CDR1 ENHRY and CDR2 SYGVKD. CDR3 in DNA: TGTGCCATCAGTGGGGACAGCTCCAACTATGGCTACACCTTC. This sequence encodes CAISGDSSNYGYTF.